What follows describes a single TCR beta chain. Its target is unknown. Germline V gene lookup returns CDR1 SGHDN and CDR2 FVKESK. V shed 5 bases and J 5 bases; nucleotides not matched to a gene: 13. This CDR3 has 19 amino acids. TCRdb's table, derived via immunoSEQ multiplex PCR, lists solely in-frame clones and lacks some. In the table there are 950,000 to 1,100,000 clones, about 70% of which are singletons. The data are from a study of shared clonotypes between healthy human individuals. Splitting of CD4+ cells produced CD45RA+ naive and CD45RA-negative memory subsets. Findings of the study overall: Only blood underwent sampling, and tissue repertoires likely differ.

The gene calls are TRBV14 and TRBJ2-1; 15 nucleotides align to TRBD2. Source material: memory CD4+ T cells sorted from blood. Subset: CD45RA-negative fraction. The receptor comes from a man aged 18 to 29 in good health. The CDR3 nucleotides are TGTGCCAGCAGCTCGCGTCCCGGGACTAGCGGGAGGATCAACAATGAGCAGTTCTTC. Encoded protein: CASSSRPGTSGRINNEQFF.